The entry that follows covers one TCR beta chain sequence. This clonotype has a single count. The target of this receptor is not known. Base qualities were left out, and no much larger clone turns up one base away. A single read makes a weak case. The junction carries 16 bases between V and J, which are trimmed by 3 bases and 8 bases respectively. Reading the germline V gene gives CDR1 SGHDN and CDR2 FVKESK. The CDR3 contains 14 residues, cysteine and phenylalanine counted. Only the CDR3 region is kept as DNA, spanning 42 bases read in frame from base 1. To prepare the library, 5' RACE was applied. The instrument given in TCRdb is Illumina HiSeq 2500. A second PCR of about 6 to 12 cycles was performed with a sample-barcoded 5' primer and a J-beta primer mix. A unique molecular identifier was introduced onto each TCR beta cDNA molecule by a template-switch 5' adaptor carrying 12 random nucleotides. At least 2.5 million CDR3-containing paired-end reads were obtained from each sample. First-strand cDNA was synthesized from all RNA with the Mint cDNA synthesis kit, primed by a TRBC-specific oligonucleotide. All cDNA was treated with uracil-DNA glycosylase and then went through a first 18-cycle PCR with the universal primers M1SS and BC2_uni_R. For the original study's pipeline: For normalization, 1 million high-quality reads were randomly selected from each sample, with every read carrying a distinct molecular identifier. Reads sharing molecular identifiers were discarded rather than binned into consensus sequences. CDR3 identification, clonotype clustering and error correction used MiTCR with a Q25 quality threshold and the strictest error-elimination algorithm. A nonparametric unseen species model with Euler transformation was used to estimate a lower bound on total TCR beta diversity. TCRdb handled the public reads itself, with Q25 trimming in fastp and clone calling in MiXCR, and kept productive beta chains. Rows matching on CDR3 protein sequence are summarized as one entry with the most common DNA and genes. TCRdb, not the authors, supplied the V and J calls. The sample includes fewer than 1,000,000 distinct CDR3 sequences, with 46% observed a single time. The ten top clones hold about a sixth of the sample.

This sample is drawn from a study of blood T cells in healthy people across ages (dated by TCRdb to the mid-2010s). For context, the study as a whole: Template switching captured roughly one uniquely barcoded TCR beta cDNA molecule per two T cells in model experiments. To avoid experimental bias, donors of different ages were spread randomly across the sequencing lanes. The donors were split into four age groups: young (average 16 years), middle-aged (roughly 39), aged (62) and long-lived (82). The study analyzed two additional independent replicas of 1 million unique cDNA reads from the same blood draw for two donors, one aged 18 to 30 and one aged 80 or older. Using deep sequencing normalized with unique cDNA molecular identifiers, the study measured how TCR beta repertoire diversity changes with age.

Systemically healthy Caucasian individuals from Russia, over 30 in total and aged roughly 6 to 100 years, were included as donors. Each donor gave 8 to 10 milliliters of peripheral blood, drawn into EDTA-treated Vacutainer tubes. PBMCs were isolated by Ficoll-Paque density-gradient centrifugation, with at least 6 million obtained per sample. Total RNA, at least 6 micrograms per sample, was extracted from PBMCs with Trizol reagent. For every donor, an aliquot of PBMCs went through flow cytometry to measure the percentages of naive CD45RAhigh/CD27high T cells. Overall results and qualifications from the work: Observed TCR beta diversity correlated strongly with the percentage of naive T cells measured by flow cytometry. Observed TCR beta diversity per million T cells fell roughly linearly with age, and a significant reduction was already apparent by age roughly 40. Estimates of total diversity based on one million sequenced T cells were considered lower bounds and underestimates. Conclusive comparison of naive and antigen-experienced compartments was prevented by the profiling of bulk unsorted PBMCs. Donor CMV infection status was unknown, potentially confounding age-related changes in expanded clonotypes. Compared with the aged group, the long-lived group had more naive CD4+ T cells, fewer expanded clones and increased TCR diversity, suggesting age selection.

Sample: blood. The chain was built from TRBV14 and TRBJ1-2; the D region possibly corresponds to TRBD1 (5 bases align). The clonotype comes from a man at least 80 years old in good health. The CDR3 region reads CASSHVVGWGGYTF. In nucleotides, the sequence is TGTGCCAGCAGCCACGTGGTGGGCTGGGGGGGCTACACCTTC.